The clone carrying this T cell receptor (beta chain) occurred once. What it recognizes is unknown. TCRdb's table, derived via immunoSEQ multiplex PCR, lists solely in-frame clones and lacks some. The data hold over 150,000 clones, with approximately 86% observed a single time. These data are taken from a study of cytomegalovirus exposure and HLA in healthy donors. Study-wide points: Specificity of a few CMV-associated chains for CMV antigens was verified in vitro. A later analysis found first-cohort TCR clusters tended to co-occur in the 90 to 150 validation repertoires.

The V gene's germline CDR1 is GTSNPN and CDR2 SVGIG (reference sequence). This CDR3 comprises 12 residues. V was pared by 1 base and J by 11 bases, with 5 bases of the junction left unmatched. Sequencing input: PBMCs. This chain links TRBV30 with TRBJ1-1; the match to TRBD1 covers 9 bases. This TCR derives from a woman aged 18-35 years in good health and CMV-seronegative. CDR3 amino acids: CAWSAGQGTAFF. DNA of the CDR3: TGTGCCTGGAGTGCGGGACAGGGTACGGCTTTCTTT.